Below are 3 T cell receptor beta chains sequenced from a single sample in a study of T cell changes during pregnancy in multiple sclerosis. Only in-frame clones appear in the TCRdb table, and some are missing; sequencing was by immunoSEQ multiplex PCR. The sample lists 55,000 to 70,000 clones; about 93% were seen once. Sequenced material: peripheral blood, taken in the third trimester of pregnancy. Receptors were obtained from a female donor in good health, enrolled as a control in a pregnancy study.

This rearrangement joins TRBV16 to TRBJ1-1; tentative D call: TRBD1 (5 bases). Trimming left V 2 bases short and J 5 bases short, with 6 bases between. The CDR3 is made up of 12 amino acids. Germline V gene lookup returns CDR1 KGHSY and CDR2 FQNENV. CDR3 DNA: TGTGCCAGCAGCCAAAAGGGGACTGAAGCTTTCTTT. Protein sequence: CASSQKGTEAFF.

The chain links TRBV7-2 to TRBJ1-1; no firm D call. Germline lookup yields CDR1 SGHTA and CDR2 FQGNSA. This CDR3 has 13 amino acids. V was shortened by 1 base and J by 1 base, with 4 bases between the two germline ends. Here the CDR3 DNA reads TGTGCCAGCAGCTTAGGACAGAACACTGAAGCTTTCTTT. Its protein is CASSLGQNTEAFF. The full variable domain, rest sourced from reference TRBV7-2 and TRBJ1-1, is GAGVSQSPSNKVTEKGKDVELRCDPISGHTALYWYRQSLGQGLEFLIYFQGNSAPDKSGLPSDRFSAERTGGSVSTLTIQRTQQEDSAVYLCASSLGQNTEAFFGQGTRLTVV.

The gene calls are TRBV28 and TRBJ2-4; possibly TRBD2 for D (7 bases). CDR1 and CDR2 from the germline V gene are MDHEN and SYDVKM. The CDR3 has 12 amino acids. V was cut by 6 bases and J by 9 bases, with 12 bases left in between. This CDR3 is CASSPGGGIQYF. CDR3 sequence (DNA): TGTGCCAGCAGCCCGGGGGGCGGCATTCAGTACTTC.